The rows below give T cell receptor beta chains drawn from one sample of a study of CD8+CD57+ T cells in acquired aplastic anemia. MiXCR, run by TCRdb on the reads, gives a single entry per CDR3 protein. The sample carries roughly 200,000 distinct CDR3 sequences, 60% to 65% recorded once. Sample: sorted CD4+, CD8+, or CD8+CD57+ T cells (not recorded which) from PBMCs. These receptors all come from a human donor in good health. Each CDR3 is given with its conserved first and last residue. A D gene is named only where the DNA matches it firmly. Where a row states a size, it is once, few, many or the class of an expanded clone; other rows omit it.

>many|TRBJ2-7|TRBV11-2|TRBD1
CASSYYGTGYEQYF
TGTGCCAGCAGCTATTACGGGACAGGCTACGAGCAGTACTTC
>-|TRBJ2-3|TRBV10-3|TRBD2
CAILATSTDTQYF
TGTGCCATACTAGCGACGAGCACAGATACGCAGTATTTT
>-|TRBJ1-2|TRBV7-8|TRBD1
CASSLPNGQDGYTF
TGTGCCAGCAGCTTACCGAATGGACAGGATGGCTACACCTTC
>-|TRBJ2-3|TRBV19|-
CASSQGWDTQYF
TGTGCCAGTAGTCAAGGATGGGATACGCAGTATTTT
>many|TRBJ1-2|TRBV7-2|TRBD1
CASSLDRGSGYGYTF
TGTGCCAGCAGCTTGGACAGGGGTTCAGGCTATGGCTACACCTTC
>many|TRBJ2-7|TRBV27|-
CASSDQDSYEQYF
TGTGCCAGCAGTGACCAGGACAGCTACGAGCAGTACTTC
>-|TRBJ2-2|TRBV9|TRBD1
CASSVGTDTGELFF
TGTGCCAGCAGCGTCGGGACAGACACCGGGGAGCTGTTTTTT
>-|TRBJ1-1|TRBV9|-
CASSGGGERNTEAFF
TGTGCCAGCAGCGGGGGGGGGGAAAGAAACACTGAAGCTTTCTTT
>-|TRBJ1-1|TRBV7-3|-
CASSINPGTEAFF
TGTGCCAGCAGCATTAATCCGGGCACTGAAGCTTTCTTT
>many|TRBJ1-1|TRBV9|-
CASSPVIMNTEAFF
TGTGCCAGCAGCCCCGTGATCATGAACACTGAAGCTTTCTTT
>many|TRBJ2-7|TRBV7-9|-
CASSLASRDYEQYF
TGTGCCAGCAGCTTAGCGTCCAGGGACTACGAGCAGTACTTC
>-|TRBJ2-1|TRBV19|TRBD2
CATKVAGGYNEQFF
TGTGCCACCAAGGTAGCGGGTGGCTACAATGAGCAGTTCTTC
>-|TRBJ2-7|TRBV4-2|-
CASSQGTALYEQYF
TGTGCCAGCAGCCAAGGGACAGCCCTCTACGAGCAGTACTTC
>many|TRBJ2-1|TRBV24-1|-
CATSDLDSYNEQFF
TGTGCCACCAGTGATTTGGACAGCTACAATGAGCAGTTCTTC
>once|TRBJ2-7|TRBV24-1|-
CATSDSTSGALEQYF
TGTGCCACCAGTGATTCAACATCGGGGGCTCTCGAGCAGTACTTC
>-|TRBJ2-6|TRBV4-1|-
CASSQDDLSGANVLTF
TGCGCCAGCAGCCAAGACGATCTAAGTGGGGCCAACGTCCTGACTTTC
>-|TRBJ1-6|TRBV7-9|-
CASSPRQNYNSPLHF
TGTGCCAGCAGCCCCCGACAGAATTATAATTCACCCCTCCACTTT
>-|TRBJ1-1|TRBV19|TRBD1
CASSVATGFTEAFF
TGTGCCAGTAGTGTCGCGACAGGGTTTACTGAAGCTTTCTTC
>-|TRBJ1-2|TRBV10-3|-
CAISEGGSQTANYGYTF
TGTGCCATCAGTGAGGGGGGCAGCCAAACAGCTAACTATGGCTACACCTTC
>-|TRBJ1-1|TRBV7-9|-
CASSLAGELNTEAFF
TGTGCCAGCAGCTTAGCGGGGGAGCTAAACACTGAAGCTTTCTTT
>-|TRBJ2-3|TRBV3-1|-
CASSQKYEYTQYF
TGTGCCAGCAGCCAAAAATATGAGTATACGCAGTATTTT
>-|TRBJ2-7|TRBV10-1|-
CASSPVGAYEQYF
TGCGCCAGCAGTCCCGTGGGTGCCTACGAGCAGTACTTC
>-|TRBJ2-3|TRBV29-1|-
CSVARGRRDTQYF
TGCAGCGTTGCCAGGGGCAGGAGAGATACGCAGTATTTT
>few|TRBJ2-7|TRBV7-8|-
CASSYRMSSYEQYF
TGTGCCAGCAGCTATAGAATGTCCTCCTACGAGCAGTACTTC
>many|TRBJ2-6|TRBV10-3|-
CAISGSQDGLVSSGANVLTF
TGTGCCATCAGTGGAAGTCAAGACGGCCTTGTATCCTCTGGGGCCAACGTCCTGACTTTC
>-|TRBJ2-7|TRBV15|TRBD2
CATSRAGGDYEQYF
TGTGCCACCAGCAGAGCGGGGGGAGACTACGAGCAGTACTTC
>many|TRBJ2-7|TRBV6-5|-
CASSYDRGEQYF
TGTGCCAGCAGTTACGACCGAGGTGAGCAGTACTTC
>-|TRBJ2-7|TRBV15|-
CATSRDRWKDYEQYF
TGTGCCACCAGCAGAGATAGGTGGAAGGACTACGAGCAGTACTTC
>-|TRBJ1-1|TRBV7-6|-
CASSATGTEAFF
TGTGCCAGCAGCGCAACCGGGACTGAGGCTTTCTTT
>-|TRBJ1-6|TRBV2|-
CASSDVSPLHF
TGTGCCAGCAGTGACGTTTCACCCCTCCACTTT
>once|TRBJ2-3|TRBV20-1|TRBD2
CSARTGTSGYTDTQYF
TGCAGTGCACGAACCGGGACTAGCGGGTACACAGATACGCAGTATTTT
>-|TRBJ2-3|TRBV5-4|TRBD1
CASSLGMDRVTDTQYF
TGTGCCAGCAGCTTGGGGATGGACAGGGTCACAGATACGCAGTATTTT
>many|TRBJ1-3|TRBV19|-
CASSTGSTIYF
TGTGCCAGTAGTACAGGGAGCACCATATATTTT
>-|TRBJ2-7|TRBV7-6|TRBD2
CASSSGLAPYEQYF
TGTGCCAGCAGCTCCGGACTAGCGCCCTACGAGCAGTACTTC
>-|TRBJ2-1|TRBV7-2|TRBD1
CASSPGTENEQFF
TGTGCCAGCAGCCCCGGGACAGAGAATGAGCAGTTCTTC
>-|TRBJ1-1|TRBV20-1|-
CSAERGIAEAFF
TGCAGTGCAGAAAGGGGGATCGCTGAAGCTTTCTTT
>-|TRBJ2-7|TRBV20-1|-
CSARGWEGGEQYF
TGCAGTGCTAGAGGGTGGGAAGGAGGCGAGCAGTACTTC
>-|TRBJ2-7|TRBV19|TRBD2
CASSNIAGGIGEQYF
TGTGCCAGTAGTAACATAGCGGGGGGGATAGGCGAGCAGTACTTC
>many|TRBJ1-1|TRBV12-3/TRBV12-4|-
CASSSQRNTEAFF
TGTGCCAGCAGTTCGCAACGCAACACTGAAGCTTTCTTT
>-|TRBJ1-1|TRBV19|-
CASSKPGHRKNTEAFF
TGTGCCAGTAGTAAACCGGGACATCGAAAGAACACTGAAGCTTTCTTT
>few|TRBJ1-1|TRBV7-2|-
CASSFKAGTEAFF
TGTGCCAGCAGCTTCAAGGCTGGCACTGAAGCTTTCTTT
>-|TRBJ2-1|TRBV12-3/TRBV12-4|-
CASGDTIGNEQFF
TGTGCCAGCGGGGATACTATAGGTAATGAGCAGTTCTTC
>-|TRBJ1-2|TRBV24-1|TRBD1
CATSDWDRNYGYTF
TGTGCCACCAGTGACTGGGACAGAAACTATGGCTACACCTTC
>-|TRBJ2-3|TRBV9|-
CASSVVGNAVDEQYF
TGTGCCAGCAGCGTAGTCGGCAACGCGGTCGATGAGCAGTATTTT
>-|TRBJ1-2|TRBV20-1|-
CSAEQGLGYGYTF
TGCAGTGCTGAGCAGGGGCTAGGCTATGGCTACACCTTC
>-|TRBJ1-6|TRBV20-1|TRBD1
CSAREPQGDHSPLHF
TGCAGTGCTAGAGAACCTCAGGGGGATCATTCACCCCTCCACTTT
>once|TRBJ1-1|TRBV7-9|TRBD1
CASSSPPGQGVTEAFF
TGTGCCAGCAGCTCGCCCCCGGGACAGGGAGTCACTGAAGCTTTCTTT
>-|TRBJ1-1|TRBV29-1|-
CSVAAGFNTEAFF
TGCAGCGTAGCCGCGGGGTTTAACACTGAAGCTTTCTTT
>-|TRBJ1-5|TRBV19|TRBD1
CASRPGTGGWQPQHF
TGTGCCAGTAGACCTGGGACAGGGGGCTGGCAGCCCCAGCATTTT
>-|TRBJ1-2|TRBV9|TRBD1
CASSVPGQGNGYTF
TGTGCCAGCAGCGTACCGGGACAGGGGAACGGCTACACCTTC
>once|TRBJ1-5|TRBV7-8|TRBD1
CASSTRTGGSNQPQHF
TGTGCCAGCAGCACACGGACAGGGGGTAGCAATCAGCCCCAGCATTTT